This entry lists 20 T cell receptor beta chains sequenced from one sample in a study of T cell changes during pregnancy in multiple sclerosis. Assay used: immunoSEQ multiplex PCR; TCRdb lists only in-frame clones, some missing. The table lists over 70,000 clones, about 94% of them singletons. This material consisted of peripheral blood, taken in the third trimester of pregnancy. The source is a female donor with multiple sclerosis, enrolled in a pregnancy study.

The chain links TRBV7-9 to TRBJ2-3; TRBD2 might be the D (6 bases). Germline V CDR1 and CDR2: SEHNR, FQNEAQ (reference sequence). V was trimmed by 11 bases and J by 7 bases, leaving 22 bases between them. CDR3 length: 14 amino acids. CDR3: CACQGGDPGHTQYF. In nucleotides, the CDR3 is TGTGCCTGCCAAGGAGGGGATCCCGGGCATACGCAGTATTTT. The full variable domain, completed using reference TRBV7-9 and TRBJ2-3, is DTGVSQNPRHKITKRGQNVTFRCDPISEHNRLYWYRQTLGQGPEFLTYFQNEAQLEKSRLLSDRFSAERPKGSFSTLEIQRTEQGDSAMYLCACQGGDPGHTQYFGPGTRLTVL.

The chain employs TRBV5-1 and TRBJ2-1; weak D call: TRBD2 (6 bases). Trimming stripped 1 base from V and 6 bases from J, with 14 bases between. The CDR3 contains 15 residues. Germline values: CDR1 SGHRS, CDR2 YFSETQ. Written as DNA, the CDR3 is TGCGCCAGCAGCTTGTTTATTAGCGGAGTCAATGAGCAGTTCTTC. This encodes CASSLFISGVNEQFF.

The CDR3 sequence is CASFSPGGVNQPQHF. The CDR3 coding sequence is TGTGCCAGCTTCTCTCCGGGAGGGGTCAATCAGCCCCAGCATTTT. The gene calls are TRBV28 and TRBJ1-5; D may be TRBD1 (5 bases). CDR3 size: 15 residues. The germline V and J ends were trimmed by 8 bases and 3 bases, with 17 bases remaining between them. In germline, CDR1 is MDHEN, CDR2 SYDVKM.

The V and J genes are TRBV6-1 and TRBJ1-1; no clear D. CDR3 length: 11 residues. Trimming removed 10 bases at V and 1 base at J, with 7 bases between. Germline lookup yields CDR1 MNHNS and CDR2 SASEGT. The chain's CDR3 is CAIPGNTEAFF. The CDR3 nucleotides read TGTGCCATCCCCGGGAACACTGAAGCTTTCTTT.

V is TRBV5-8 and J is TRBJ2-1; 7 bases align to TRBD1. Trimming cost V 0 bases and J 2 bases; bases outside gene matches: 8. Per germline, CDR1 SGHTS and CDR2 YDEGEE. This CDR3 has 17 amino acids. CDR3 sequence reads: CASSLVRVGTAYNEQFF. CDR3 bases: TGTGCCAGCAGCTTGGTTCGGGTCGGGACAGCCTACAATGAGCAGTTCTTC.

The chain carries TRBV19 and TRBJ2-1, with TRBD1 identical over 9 bases. CDR1 is LNHDA and CDR2 is SQIVND in the germline V gene (reference sequence). This CDR3 spans 16 amino acids. Trimming took 5 bases from V and 10 from J; bases not matched to a gene: 15. In DNA, the CDR3 is TGTGCCAGTAGTCGGGTCCGGGACAGGGCGATCCACGAGCAGTTCTTC. Translated, it gives CASSRVRDRAIHEQFF.

The chain combines TRBV4-3 with TRBJ2-3, with D perhaps matching TRBD2 (6 bases). The CDR3 is 20 amino acids. Germline V gives CDR1 LGHNA, CDR2 YSLEER. The V and J ends lost 0 bases and 6 bases respectively, with 28 bases between them. The chain's CDR3 is CASSQDPFRPGELTRDTQYF. The CDR3 DNA follows: TGCGCCAGCAGCCAAGATCCTTTCCGACCGGGGGAGCTTACGAGGGATACGCAGTATTTT.

Notes on this clone: At one of its ends the junction is not consistent with the germline gene, which may arise from a read error. The chain uses TRBV7-6 and TRBJ1-5, with a weak D call TRBD1 (6 bases). Looked up from germline, CDR1 is SGHVS and CDR2 is FNYEAQ. CDR3 size: 16 residues. Here the CDR3 reads CARSPAGGFSNQPQHF. The CDR3 DNA is TGTGCCCGCAGCCCGGCGGGGGGCTTCAGCAATCAGCCCCAGCATTTT. Full variable domain (rest looked up from reference TRBV7-6 and TRBJ1-5): GAGVSQSPRYKVTKRGQDVALRCDPISGHVSLYWYRQALGQGPEFLTYFNYEAQQDKSGLPNDRFSAERPEGSISTLTIQRTEQRDSAMYRCARSPAGGFSNQPQHFGDGTRLSIL.

The chain is built from TRBV27 and TRBJ1-1; 7 nucleotides agree with TRBD1. The ends lost 5 bases at V and 0 bases at J; junction bases unmatched: 6. CDR3 size: 15 residues. Per germline, CDR1 MNHEY and CDR2 SMNVEV (reference sequence). DNA for the CDR3: TGTGCCAGCAGTCGGGACAGACCCATGAACACTGAAGCTTTCTTT. Translated, it gives CASSRDRPMNTEAFF.

CDR3 amino acids: CASSSRRKNAFF. For the CDR3, the DNA is TGTGCCAGCAGCTCCCGGCGGAAGAACGCTTTCTTT. The chain recombines TRBV11-2 with TRBJ1-1; D not certain. This CDR3 spans 12 amino acids. Germline lookup yields CDR1 SGHAT and CDR2 FQNNGV. The V end lost 4 bases, the J end lost 11 bases, and 14 bases lay between the germline ends.

CDR3 DNA sequence: TGCGCCAGCAGCGTAGGGGGTACCTCTGGGGCCAACGTCCTGACTTTC. This encodes CASSVGGTSGANVLTF. This chain uses TRBV5-1 with TRBJ2-6, with D tentatively TRBD1 (6 bases). Looked up from germline, CDR1 is SGHRS and CDR2 is YFSETQ. V gave up 4 bases and J gave up 0 bases, with 11 bases separating them. This CDR3 is built from 16 residues.

This sequence joins TRBV6-1 and TRBJ2-6; no firm D call. Trimming shortened V by 1 base and J by 0 bases, and 4 bases separated the two germline ends. CDR1 and CDR2 from the germline V gene are MNHNS and SASEGT. CDR3 size: 15 residues. The chain's CDR3 is CASSEGDSGANVLTF. In DNA form, the CDR3 reads TGTGCCAGCAGTGAAGGCGACTCTGGGGCCAACGTCCTGACTTTC.

V usage is TRBV5-4 and J usage is TRBJ1-3, with TRBD1 identical over 9 bases. The V gene's germline CDR1 is SGHNT and CDR2 YYREEE (reference sequence). Trimming at V came to 4 bases and at J to 3 bases, leaving 5 bases not matched to a gene. The length of the CDR3 is 15 residues. CDR3 DNA sequence: TGTGCCAGCAGCCCAGGACAGGGGATTGGAAACACCATATATTTT. Translation gives CASSPGQGIGNTIYF. Using reference TRBV5-4 and TRBJ1-3 for the parts outside the CDR3, the full variable domain is ETGVTQSPTHLIKTRGQQVTLRCSSQSGHNTVSWYQQALGQGPQFIFQYYREEENGRGNFPPRFSGLQFPNYSSELNVNALELDDSALYLCASSPGQGIGNTIYFGEGSWLTVV.

V is TRBV7-2 and J is TRBJ2-7; D is possibly TRBD2 (6 bases). The CDR3 is made up of 13 amino acids. Trimming pared 6 bases from V and 4 bases from J, leaving 13 bases between. Per the germline V gene, CDR1 is SGHTA and CDR2 is FQGNSA. The CDR3 spells CASRPAGVYEQYF. As DNA, the CDR3 is TGTGCCAGCAGGCCAGCGGGCGTATACGAGCAGTACTTC.

CDR3 in DNA: TGTGCCAGCAGTTACTTGACATCTCAATACAATGAGCAGTTCTTC. Its translation: CASSYLTSQYNEQFF. This chain links TRBV6-6 with TRBJ2-1; no reliable D call. The CDR3 runs 15 residues. The ends were cut back, 1 base at V and 4 bases at J, with 11 bases in the middle. Germline-derived CDR1 and CDR2 are MNHNY and SVGAGI (reference sequence).

The V call is TRBV6-5, the J call TRBJ2-5, with D possibly TRBD1 on 6 matching bases. CDR3 size: 15 residues. V lost 0 bases and J 1 base, leaving 9 bases between the germline ends. The germline V gene encodes CDR1 MNHEY and CDR2 SVGAGI. CDR3 nucleotides: TGTGCCAGCAGTTACTCAGCCAGGGGCCAAGAGACCCAGTACTTC. This codes for CASSYSARGQETQYF.

The chain links TRBV7-6 to TRBJ1-1; 8 bases agree with TRBD1. The germline V gene encodes CDR1 SGHVS and CDR2 FNYEAQ. This CDR3 contains 17 residues. The V gene end was trimmed by 5 bases and the J gene end by 0 bases; junction bases not matched to a gene: 11. In nucleotides, the CDR3 is TGTGCCAGCAGCCACCGTGACAGGGGCTTCATGAACACTGAAGCTTTCTTT. Amino acids: CASSHRDRGFMNTEAFF.

The chain joins TRBV30 to TRBJ1-1; no firm D call. The CDR3 contains 13 residues. The germline CDR1 and CDR2 sequences are GTSNPN and SVGIG (reference sequence). Trimming cost V 1 base and J 1 base, with 7 bases left between them. The CDR3 bases are TGTGCCTGGAGTGAGAGGCCGAACACTGAAGCTTTCTTT. Protein sequence: CAWSERPNTEAFF.

The chain is built from TRBV23-1 and TRBJ1-1, with a weak D call TRBD1 (6 bases). TRBV23-1 is an ORF, and what it does is uncertain. V shed 6 bases and J shed 1 base, with 12 bases lying between them. CDR3 length equals 14 residues. The CDR3 sequence: CASRRIRGNTEAFF. DNA for the CDR3: TGCGCCAGCAGGCGGATCAGGGGGAACACTGAAGCTTTCTTT.

V and J are TRBV28 and TRBJ2-7; 9 bases match TRBD1. CDR1 and CDR2 from the germline V gene are MDHEN and SYDVKM. The CDR3 loop spans 13 amino acids. V was pared by 8 bases and J by 7 bases, with 9 bases of the junction left unmatched. The CDR3 nucleotides read TGTGCCAGCGGGGGACAGGGAGTGTCGGAGCAGTACTTC. Translation: CASGGQGVSEQYF.